This TCR beta chain comes out of a study of T cell responses to AZD1222 COVID-19 vaccine. This clone was seen just once. CDR3 length: 12 amino acids. Germline V gene lookup returns CDR1 SQVTM and CDR2 ANQGSEA. The germline V and J ends were trimmed by 2 bases and 2 bases, with 6 bases remaining between them. Here immunoSEQ multiplex PCR was the method, and the copy in TCRdb shows in-frame clones only, minus some. The top ten clones hold roughly 5% of a sample with some 140,000 clones, roughly nine tenths of them seen once. This chain links TRBV29-1 with TRBJ1-2; D uncertain. The specimen comprised peripheral blood, sampled on day 0 of MenACWY control vaccination. The TCR originated in an adult in good health. The CDR3 loop reads CSVELRNYGYTF. The DNA for the CDR3 is TGCAGCGTTGAATTGCGGAACTATGGCTACACCTTC.